A selection of T cell receptor beta chains follows, all from one sample in a study of early T cells in non-severe SARS-CoV-2 infection. TCRdb passed the 5' RACE reads through MiXCR, listing each CDR3 protein once. The table records 70,000 or so distinct CDR3 sequences, about 12% of them present only once. Sequencing was performed on whole blood. The source is an adult who was a healthcare worker with PCR-confirmed SARS-CoV-2 infection or an uninfected control (not recorded which). CDR3s leave out the opening cysteine and the closing phenylalanine or tryptophan. Fields, in order: CDR3 length, clone size, J gene, V gene, D gene, CDR3 protein. The D gene is left open where the match is weak. Some rows have no size entry. The others give once, few or many, or a class for an expanded clone.

CDR3 length: 14
clone size: -
J gene: TRBJ1-6
V gene: TRBV10-3
D gene: -
CDR3 protein: AISESGPSYNSPLH

CDR3 length: 10
clone size: many
J gene: TRBJ2-1
V gene: TRBV4-2
D gene: TRBD1
CDR3 protein: ASSQTGSEQF

CDR3 length: 14
clone size: once
J gene: TRBJ1-1
V gene: TRBV6-2/TRBV6-3
D gene: -
CDR3 protein: ASSWPPQGLNTEAF

CDR3 length: 13
clone size: many
J gene: TRBJ1-2
V gene: TRBV3-1
D gene: TRBD1
CDR3 protein: ASSPTGGASYGYT

CDR3 length: 14
clone size: many
J gene: TRBJ1-1
V gene: TRBV7-2
D gene: -
CDR3 protein: ASSLLDGVLNTEAF

CDR3 length: 12
clone size: -
J gene: TRBJ2-7
V gene: TRBV12-3/TRBV12-4
D gene: TRBD1
CDR3 protein: ASSLVTGGSEQY

CDR3 length: 17
clone size: many
J gene: TRBJ2-1
V gene: TRBV6-2/TRBV6-3
D gene: TRBD2
CDR3 protein: ASSYIPGTSGADFGEQF

CDR3 length: 11
clone size: many
J gene: TRBJ2-7
V gene: TRBV4-3
D gene: -
CDR3 protein: ASSYSLTGEQY

CDR3 length: 11
clone size: many
J gene: TRBJ2-1
V gene: TRBV29-1
D gene: -
CDR3 protein: SGNSGTLKEQF

CDR3 length: 13
clone size: many
J gene: TRBJ2-3
V gene: TRBV11-2
D gene: TRBD2
CDR3 protein: ASSLGIAGEDTQY

CDR3 length: 10
clone size: many
J gene: TRBJ2-5
V gene: TRBV5-4
D gene: -
CDR3 protein: ASSWVLGTQY

CDR3 length: 13
clone size: many
J gene: TRBJ2-5
V gene: TRBV20-1
D gene: -
CDR3 protein: SARGPLTDQETQY

CDR3 length: 12
clone size: many
J gene: TRBJ1-1
V gene: TRBV20-1
D gene: -
CDR3 protein: SARVQGRHTEAF

CDR3 length: 10
clone size: many
J gene: TRBJ1-1
V gene: TRBV28
D gene: -
CDR3 protein: ASINRGTEAF

CDR3 length: 13
clone size: -
J gene: TRBJ2-7
V gene: TRBV5-8
D gene: -
CDR3 protein: ASNPVGRAAYEQY

CDR3 length: 13
clone size: many
J gene: TRBJ2-5
V gene: TRBV4-2
D gene: -
CDR3 protein: ASSQDRQGGETQY

CDR3 length: 13
clone size: -
J gene: TRBJ1-5
V gene: TRBV7-9
D gene: TRBD1
CDR3 protein: ASSPGGLGNQPQH

CDR3 length: 13
clone size: many
J gene: TRBJ1-5
V gene: TRBV20-1
D gene: TRBD1
CDR3 protein: SARSRDRGNQPQH

CDR3 length: 17
clone size: many
J gene: TRBJ2-2
V gene: TRBV20-1
D gene: TRBD2
CDR3 protein: SARGGLAGGSPNTGELF

CDR3 length: 9
clone size: many
J gene: TRBJ1-1
V gene: TRBV6-6
D gene: -
CDR3 protein: ASRGGTEAF

CDR3 length: 12
clone size: many
J gene: TRBJ1-4
V gene: TRBV6-1
D gene: -
CDR3 protein: ASSGPGMNEKLF

CDR3 length: 11
clone size: many
J gene: TRBJ2-1
V gene: TRBV11-2
D gene: -
CDR3 protein: ASSLVRADEQF

CDR3 length: 13
clone size: -
J gene: TRBJ2-7
V gene: TRBV9
D gene: TRBD1
CDR3 protein: ASSLKGDRVAEQY

CDR3 length: 12
clone size: many
J gene: TRBJ2-1
V gene: TRBV20-1
D gene: -
CDR3 protein: SARWWRSYNEQF

CDR3 length: 14
clone size: -
J gene: TRBJ1-5
V gene: TRBV28
D gene: TRBD1
CDR3 protein: ASSSFGTGNNQPQH

CDR3 length: 11
clone size: many
J gene: TRBJ2-5
V gene: TRBV2
D gene: TRBD1
CDR3 protein: ASYSGGGETQY

CDR3 length: 14
clone size: many
J gene: TRBJ1-5
V gene: TRBV12-3/TRBV12-4
D gene: -
CDR3 protein: ASSQHGTRFNQPQH

CDR3 length: 14
clone size: -
J gene: TRBJ1-2
V gene: TRBV11-2
D gene: -
CDR3 protein: ASTANLQGFIKGYT

CDR3 length: 16
clone size: -
J gene: TRBJ2-2
V gene: TRBV28
D gene: -
CDR3 protein: ASSAWRGQSANTGELF

CDR3 length: 10
clone size: many
J gene: TRBJ2-5
V gene: TRBV27
D gene: TRBD1
CDR3 protein: ATGQARETQY

CDR3 length: 10
clone size: few
J gene: TRBJ2-3
V gene: TRBV28
D gene: -
CDR3 protein: AGRSGTDTQY

CDR3 length: 16
clone size: many
J gene: TRBJ1-5
V gene: TRBV20-1
D gene: TRBD1
CDR3 protein: SARSRDRGQRGNQPQH

CDR3 length: 11
clone size: many
J gene: TRBJ2-5
V gene: TRBV2
D gene: -
CDR3 protein: ASRETRFETQY

CDR3 length: 14
clone size: medium-sized
J gene: TRBJ2-7
V gene: TRBV6-2/TRBV6-3
D gene: TRBD1
CDR3 protein: ASSKKGTGESYEQY

CDR3 length: 11
clone size: many
J gene: TRBJ1-1
V gene: TRBV20-1
D gene: -
CDR3 protein: SVRRTEHRDAF

CDR3 length: 12
clone size: many
J gene: TRBJ1-3
V gene: TRBV4-3
D gene: TRBD1
CDR3 protein: ASSTRGGGNTIY

CDR3 length: 13
clone size: -
J gene: TRBJ2-6
V gene: TRBV6-5
D gene: -
CDR3 protein: ASTPGGPGANVLT

CDR3 length: 12
clone size: -
J gene: TRBJ2-7
V gene: TRBV28
D gene: -
CDR3 protein: ASSSRLTTYEQY

CDR3 length: 13
clone size: many
J gene: TRBJ2-7
V gene: TRBV11-2
D gene: TRBD1
CDR3 protein: ASSLGQGLSYEQY

CDR3 length: 12
clone size: many
J gene: TRBJ2-2
V gene: TRBV24-1
D gene: -
CDR3 protein: ATSTGNIPGELF

CDR3 length: 14
clone size: -
J gene: TRBJ2-3
V gene: TRBV24-1
D gene: TRBD2
CDR3 protein: ATSDFSPGRGDTQY

CDR3 length: 14
clone size: few
J gene: TRBJ1-1
V gene: TRBV6-2/TRBV6-3
D gene: -
CDR3 protein: ASSKAYGALNTEAF

CDR3 length: 11
clone size: -
J gene: TRBJ2-3
V gene: TRBV7-6
D gene: -
CDR3 protein: ASSLDGWNRQY

CDR3 length: 13
clone size: -
J gene: TRBJ1-4
V gene: TRBV6-1
D gene: -
CDR3 protein: ASSEVKGIGKKLF

CDR3 length: 10
clone size: few
J gene: TRBJ2-3
V gene: TRBV24-1
D gene: -
CDR3 protein: ATSEGTDTQY

CDR3 length: 16
clone size: many
J gene: TRBJ2-7
V gene: TRBV5-1
D gene: TRBD2
CDR3 protein: ASSLSRTSGVMSYEQY

CDR3 length: 15
clone size: many
J gene: TRBJ2-5
V gene: TRBV7-2
D gene: TRBD2
CDR3 protein: ASSHKLAGGFQETQY